This T cell receptor beta chain was obtained from a study of blood T cell repertoires in COVID-19. Study as a whole: T cells, B-cell-depleted T cells, or PBMCs supplied cDNA or gDNA.

This clone was counted only a few times. Libraries were prepared by immunoSEQ multiplex PCR; TCRdb keeps only in-frame clonotypes and omits some of them. The table lists 200,000 to 250,000 clones, roughly 88% of them singletons. Per germline, CDR1 MNHEY and CDR2 SVGAGI. The CDR3 contains 14 residues. After removal of 6 bases from V and 6 bases from J, the junction contained 7 bases not matched to a gene. Assignment of participants to cohorts was predicated upon participant-reported clinical history. J is TRBJ1-2 and V is TRBV6-5; 10 bases align to TRBD1. Sequenced input: PBMCs or T cells enriched from blood (not recorded which). The receptor was derived from a woman in her 30s who had been exposed to COVID-19. The CDR3 nucleotides are TGTGCCAGCAGCCAAATAGGACAGGGGGATGGCTACACCTTC. It specifies CASSQIGQGDGYTF.